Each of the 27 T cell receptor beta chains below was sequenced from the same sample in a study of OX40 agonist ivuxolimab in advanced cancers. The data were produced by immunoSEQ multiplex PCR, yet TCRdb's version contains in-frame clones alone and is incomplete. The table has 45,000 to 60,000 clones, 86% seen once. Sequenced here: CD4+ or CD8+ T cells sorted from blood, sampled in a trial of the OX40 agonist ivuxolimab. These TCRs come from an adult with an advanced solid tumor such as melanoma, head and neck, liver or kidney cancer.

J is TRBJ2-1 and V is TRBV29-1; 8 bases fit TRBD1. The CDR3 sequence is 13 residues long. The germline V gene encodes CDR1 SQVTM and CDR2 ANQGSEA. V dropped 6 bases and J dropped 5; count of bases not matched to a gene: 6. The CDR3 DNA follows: TGCAGCGTCCAGGACAGGGCGGACAATGAGCAGTTCTTC. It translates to CSVQDRADNEQFF.

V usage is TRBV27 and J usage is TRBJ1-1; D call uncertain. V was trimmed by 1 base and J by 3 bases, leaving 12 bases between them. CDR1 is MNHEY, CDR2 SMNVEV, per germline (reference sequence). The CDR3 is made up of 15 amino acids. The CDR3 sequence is CASSLLGNGDTEAFF. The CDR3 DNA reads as TGTGCCAGCAGTTTATTGGGAAACGGGGACACTGAAGCTTTCTTT.

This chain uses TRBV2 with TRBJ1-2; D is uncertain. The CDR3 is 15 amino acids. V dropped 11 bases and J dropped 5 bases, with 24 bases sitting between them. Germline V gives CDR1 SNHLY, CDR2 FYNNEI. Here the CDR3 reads CARAVGEDLRYGYTF. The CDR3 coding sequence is TGTGCCCGAGCGGTCGGGGAAGATCTTAGGTATGGCTACACCTTC.

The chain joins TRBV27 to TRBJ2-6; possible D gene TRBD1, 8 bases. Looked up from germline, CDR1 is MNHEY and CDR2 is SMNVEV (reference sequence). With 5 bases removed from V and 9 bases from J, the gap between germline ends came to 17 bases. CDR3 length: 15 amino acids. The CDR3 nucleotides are TGTGCCAGCAGTGTTTACAGGGGGGGTGGCAACGTCCTGACTTTC. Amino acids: CASSVYRGGGNVLTF. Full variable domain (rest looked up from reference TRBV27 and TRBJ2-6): EAQVTQNPRYLITVTGKKLTVTCSQNMNHEYMSWYRQDPGLGLRQIYYSMNVEVTDKGDVPEGYKVSRKEKRNFPLILESPSPNQTSLYFCASSVYRGGGNVLTFGAGSRLTVL.

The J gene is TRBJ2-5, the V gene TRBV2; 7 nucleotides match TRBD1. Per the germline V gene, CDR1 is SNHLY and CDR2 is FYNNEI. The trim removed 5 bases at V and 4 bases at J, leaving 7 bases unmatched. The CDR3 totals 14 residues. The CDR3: CASSKQGWGETQYF. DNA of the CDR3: TGTGCCAGCAGTAAACAGGGGTGGGGAGAGACCCAGTACTTC.

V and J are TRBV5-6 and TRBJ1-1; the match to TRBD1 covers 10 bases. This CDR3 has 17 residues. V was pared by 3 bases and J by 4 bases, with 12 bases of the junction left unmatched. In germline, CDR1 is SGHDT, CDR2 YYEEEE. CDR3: CASSSVTRQGAGTEAFF. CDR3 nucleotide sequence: TGTGCCAGCAGCTCCGTTACTCGACAGGGGGCGGGCACTGAAGCTTTCTTT. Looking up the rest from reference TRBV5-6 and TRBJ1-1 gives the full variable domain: DAGVTQSPTHLIKTRGQQVTLRCSPKSGHDTVSWYQQALGQGPQFIFQYYEEEERQRGNFPDRFSGHQFPNYSSELNVNALLLGDSALYLCASSSVTRQGAGTEAFFGQGTRLTVV.

The CDR3 region is CAISESWRTRDNSPLHF. CDR3 DNA: TGTGCCATCAGTGAGTCGTGGAGGACCCGGGATAATTCACCCCTCCACTTT. J is TRBJ1-6 and V is TRBV10-3; D call uncertain. The CDR3 totals 17 residues. Germline loops: CDR1 ENHRY, CDR2 SYGVKD. V was shortened by 0 bases and J by 5 bases, with 14 bases between the two germline ends.

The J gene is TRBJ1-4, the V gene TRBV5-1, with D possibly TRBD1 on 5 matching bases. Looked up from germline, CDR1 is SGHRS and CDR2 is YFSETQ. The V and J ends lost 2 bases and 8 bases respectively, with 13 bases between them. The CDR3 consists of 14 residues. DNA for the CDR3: TGCGCCAGCAGCTTCGGGCAGGGAGGGGAAAAACTGTTTTTT. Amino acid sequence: CASSFGQGGEKLFF.

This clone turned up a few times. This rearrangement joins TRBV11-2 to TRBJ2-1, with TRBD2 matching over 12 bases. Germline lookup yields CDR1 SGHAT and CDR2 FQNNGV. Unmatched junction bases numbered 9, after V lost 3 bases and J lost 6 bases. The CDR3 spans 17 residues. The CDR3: CASSFSWSSGGANEQFF. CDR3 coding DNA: TGTGCCAGCAGCTTTTCTTGGTCTAGCGGGGGGGCCAATGAGCAGTTCTTC. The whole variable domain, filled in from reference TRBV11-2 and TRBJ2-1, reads EAGVAQSPRYKIIEKRQSVAFWCNPISGHATLYWYQQILGQGPKLLIQFQNNGVVDDSQLPKDRFSAERLKGVDSTLKIQPAKLEDSAVYLCASSFSWSSGGANEQFFGPGTRLTVL.

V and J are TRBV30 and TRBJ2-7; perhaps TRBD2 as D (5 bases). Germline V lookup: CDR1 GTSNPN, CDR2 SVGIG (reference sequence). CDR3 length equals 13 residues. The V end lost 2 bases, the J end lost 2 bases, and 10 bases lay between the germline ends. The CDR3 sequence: CAWSRTGTYEQYF. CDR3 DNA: TGTGCCTGGAGTCGTACGGGGACCTACGAGCAGTACTTC.

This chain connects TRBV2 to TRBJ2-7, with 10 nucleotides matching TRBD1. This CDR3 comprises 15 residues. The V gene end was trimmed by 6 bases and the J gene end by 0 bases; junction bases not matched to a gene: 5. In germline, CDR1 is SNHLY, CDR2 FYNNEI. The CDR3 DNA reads TGTGCCAGCAGCGGACAGGGGGGTAGCTCCTACGAGCAGTACTTC. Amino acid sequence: CASSGQGGSSYEQYF.

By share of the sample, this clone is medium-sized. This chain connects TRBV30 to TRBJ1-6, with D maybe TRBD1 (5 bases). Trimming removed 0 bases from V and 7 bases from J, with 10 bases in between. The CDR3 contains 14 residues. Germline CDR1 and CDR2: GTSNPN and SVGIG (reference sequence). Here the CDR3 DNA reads TGTGCCTGGAGTGTACAAGGGACCAATTCACCCCTCCACTTT. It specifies CAWSVQGTNSPLHF.

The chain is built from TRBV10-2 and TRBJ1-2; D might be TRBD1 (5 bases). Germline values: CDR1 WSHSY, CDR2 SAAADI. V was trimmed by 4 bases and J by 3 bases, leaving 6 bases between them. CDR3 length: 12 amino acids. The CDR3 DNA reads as TGCGCCAGCAGTGTAGGGGACTATGGCTACACCTTC. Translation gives CASSVGDYGYTF.

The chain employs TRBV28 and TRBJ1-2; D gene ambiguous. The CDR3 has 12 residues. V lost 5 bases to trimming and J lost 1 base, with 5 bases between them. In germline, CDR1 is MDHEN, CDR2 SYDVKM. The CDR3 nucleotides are TGTGCCAGCAGTAACGATAACTATGGCTACACCTTC. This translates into CASSNDNYGYTF.

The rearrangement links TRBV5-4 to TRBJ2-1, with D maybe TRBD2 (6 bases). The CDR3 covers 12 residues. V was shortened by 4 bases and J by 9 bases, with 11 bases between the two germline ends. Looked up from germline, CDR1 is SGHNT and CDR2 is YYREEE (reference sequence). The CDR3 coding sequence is TGTGCCAGCAGCAACCAGGGAGGTGAGCAGTTCTTC. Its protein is CASSNQGGEQFF.

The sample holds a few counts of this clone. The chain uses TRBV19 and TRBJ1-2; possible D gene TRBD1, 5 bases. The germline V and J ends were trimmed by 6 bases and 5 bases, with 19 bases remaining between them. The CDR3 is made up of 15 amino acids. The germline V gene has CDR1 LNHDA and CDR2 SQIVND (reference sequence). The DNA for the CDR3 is TGTGCCAGTAGCCAATTCCAGGACAAACTATATGGCTACACCTTC. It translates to CASSQFQDKLYGYTF.

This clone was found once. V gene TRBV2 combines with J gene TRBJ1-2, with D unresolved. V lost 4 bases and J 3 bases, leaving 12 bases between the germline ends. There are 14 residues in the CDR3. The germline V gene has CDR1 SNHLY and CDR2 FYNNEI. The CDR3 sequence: CASSGDMPHYGYTF. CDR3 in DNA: TGTGCCAGCAGTGGGGATATGCCGCACTATGGCTACACCTTC. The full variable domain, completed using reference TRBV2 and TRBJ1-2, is EPEVTQTPSHQVTQMGQEVILRCVPISNHLYFYWYRQILGQKVEFLVSFYNNEISEKSEIFDDQFSVERPDGSNFTLKIRSTKLEDSAMYFCASSGDMPHYGYTFGSGTRLTVV.

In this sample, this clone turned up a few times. CDR3 amino acids: CAWSGGGGNPQHF. CDR3 DNA sequence: TGTGCCTGGAGTGGAGGGGGTGGAAATCCCCAGCATTTT. This rearrangement joins TRBV30 to TRBJ1-5; the D gene is possibly TRBD1 (6 bases). Trimming left V 1 base short and J 10 bases short, with 14 bases between. CDR1 is GTSNPN, CDR2 SVGIG, per germline (reference sequence). This CDR3 contains 13 residues.

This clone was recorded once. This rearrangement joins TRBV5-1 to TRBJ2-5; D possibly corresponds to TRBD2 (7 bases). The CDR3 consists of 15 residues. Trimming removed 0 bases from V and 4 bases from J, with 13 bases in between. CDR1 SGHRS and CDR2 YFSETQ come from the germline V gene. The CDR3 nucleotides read TGCGCCAGCAGCTTGGCGTCAGGGGAGGGAGAGACCCAGTACTTC. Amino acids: CASSLASGEGETQYF.

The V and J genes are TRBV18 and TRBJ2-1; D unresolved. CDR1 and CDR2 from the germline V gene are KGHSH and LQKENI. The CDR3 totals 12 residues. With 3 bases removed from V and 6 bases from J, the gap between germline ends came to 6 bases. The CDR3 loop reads CASSPRINEQFF. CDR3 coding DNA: TGTGCCAGCTCACCGAGGATCAATGAGCAGTTCTTC.

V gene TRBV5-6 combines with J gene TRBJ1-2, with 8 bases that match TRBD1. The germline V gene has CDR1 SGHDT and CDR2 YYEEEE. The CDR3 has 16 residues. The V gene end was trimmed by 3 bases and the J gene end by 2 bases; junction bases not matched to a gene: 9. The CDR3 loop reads CASSSGAGGMNYGYTF. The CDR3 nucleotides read TGTGCCAGCAGCTCAGGGGCAGGGGGCATGAACTATGGCTACACCTTC.

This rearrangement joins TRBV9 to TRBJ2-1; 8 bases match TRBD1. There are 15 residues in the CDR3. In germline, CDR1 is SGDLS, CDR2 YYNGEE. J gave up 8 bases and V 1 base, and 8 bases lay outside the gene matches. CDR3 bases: TGTGCCAGCAGCGTAAGTCAGGGGGCGGCAGATGAGCAGTTCTTC. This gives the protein CASSVSQGAADEQFF.

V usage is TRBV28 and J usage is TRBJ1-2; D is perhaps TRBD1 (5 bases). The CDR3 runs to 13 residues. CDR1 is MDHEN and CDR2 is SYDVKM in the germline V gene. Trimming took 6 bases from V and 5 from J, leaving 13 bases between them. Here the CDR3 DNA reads TGTGCCAGCAGCTGGGCAAGGGGATATGGCTACACCTTC. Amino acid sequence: CASSWARGYGYTF.

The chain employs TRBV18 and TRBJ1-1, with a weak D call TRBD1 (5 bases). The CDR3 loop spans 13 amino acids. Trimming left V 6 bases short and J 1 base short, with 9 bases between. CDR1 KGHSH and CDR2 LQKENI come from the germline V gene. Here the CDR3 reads CASSPTENTEAFF. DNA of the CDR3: TGTGCCAGCTCCCCGACAGAGAACACTGAAGCTTTCTTT. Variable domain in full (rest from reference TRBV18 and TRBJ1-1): NAGVMQNPRHLVRRRGQEARLRCSPMKGHSHVYWYRQLPEEGLKFMVYLQKENIIDESGMPKERFSAEFPKEGPSILRIQQVVRGDSAAYFCASSPTENTEAFFGQGTRLTVV.

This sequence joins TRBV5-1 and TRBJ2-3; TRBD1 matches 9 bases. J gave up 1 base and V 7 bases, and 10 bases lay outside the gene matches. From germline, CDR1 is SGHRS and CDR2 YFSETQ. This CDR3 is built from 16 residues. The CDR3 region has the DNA TGCGCCAGCGGATTCACACAGGGGGCCCGCACAGATACGCAGTATTTT. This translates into CASGFTQGARTDTQYF.

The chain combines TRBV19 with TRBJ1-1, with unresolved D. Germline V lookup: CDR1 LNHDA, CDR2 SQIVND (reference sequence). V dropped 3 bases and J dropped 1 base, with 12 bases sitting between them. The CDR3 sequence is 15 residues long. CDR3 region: CASSISDAPNTEAFF. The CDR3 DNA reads TGTGCCAGTAGTATTTCAGACGCTCCGAACACTGAAGCTTTCTTT. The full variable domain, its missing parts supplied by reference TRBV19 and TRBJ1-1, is DGGITQSPKYLFRKEGQNVTLSCEQNLNHDAMYWYRQDPGQGLRLIYYSQIVNDFQKGDIAEGYSVSREKKESFPLTVTSAQKNPTAFYLCASSISDAPNTEAFFGQGTRLTVV.

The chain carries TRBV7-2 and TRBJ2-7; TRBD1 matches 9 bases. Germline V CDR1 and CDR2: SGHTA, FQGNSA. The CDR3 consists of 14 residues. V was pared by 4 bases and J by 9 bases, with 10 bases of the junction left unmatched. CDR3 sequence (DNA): TGTGCCAGCAGCTCGGGACAGGGTCTACGAGGGCAGTACTTC. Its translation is CASSSGQGLRGQYF.